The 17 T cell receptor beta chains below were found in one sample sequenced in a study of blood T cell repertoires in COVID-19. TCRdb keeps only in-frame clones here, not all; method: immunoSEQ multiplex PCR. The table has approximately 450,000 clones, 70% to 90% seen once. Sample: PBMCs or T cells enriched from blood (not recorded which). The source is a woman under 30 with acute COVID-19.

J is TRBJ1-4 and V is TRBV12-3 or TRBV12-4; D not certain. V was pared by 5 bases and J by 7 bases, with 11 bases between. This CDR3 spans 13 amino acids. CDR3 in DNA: TGTGCCAGCAGTCCGTTCTCGGGTGAAAAACTGTTTTTT. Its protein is CASSPFSGEKLFF.

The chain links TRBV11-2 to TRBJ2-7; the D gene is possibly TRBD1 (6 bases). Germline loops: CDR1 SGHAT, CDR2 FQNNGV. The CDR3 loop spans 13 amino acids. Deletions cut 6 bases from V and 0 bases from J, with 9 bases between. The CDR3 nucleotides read TGTGCCAGCAGTTACAGGGACTCCTACGAGCAGTACTTC. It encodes CASSYRDSYEQYF.

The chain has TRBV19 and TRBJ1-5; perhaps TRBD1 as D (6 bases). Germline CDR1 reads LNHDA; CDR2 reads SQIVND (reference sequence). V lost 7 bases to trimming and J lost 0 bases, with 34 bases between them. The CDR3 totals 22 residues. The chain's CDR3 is CASTKIPGRWQGKGDSNQPQHF. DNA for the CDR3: TGTGCCAGTACCAAAATCCCGGGGAGATGGCAGGGAAAGGGGGATAGCAATCAGCCCCAGCATTTT.

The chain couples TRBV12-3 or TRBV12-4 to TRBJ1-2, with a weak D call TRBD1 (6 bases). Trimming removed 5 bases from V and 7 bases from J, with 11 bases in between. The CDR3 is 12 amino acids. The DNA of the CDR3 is TGTGCCAGCAGTCAGGGGTTCTCTGGCTACACCTTC. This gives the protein CASSQGFSGYTF.

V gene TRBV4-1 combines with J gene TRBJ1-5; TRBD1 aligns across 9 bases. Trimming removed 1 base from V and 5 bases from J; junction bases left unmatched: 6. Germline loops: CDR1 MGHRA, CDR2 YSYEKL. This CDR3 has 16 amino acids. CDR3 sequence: CASSQGDREVDQPQHF. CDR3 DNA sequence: TGCGCCAGCAGCCAAGGGGACAGGGAAGTTGATCAGCCCCAGCATTTT.

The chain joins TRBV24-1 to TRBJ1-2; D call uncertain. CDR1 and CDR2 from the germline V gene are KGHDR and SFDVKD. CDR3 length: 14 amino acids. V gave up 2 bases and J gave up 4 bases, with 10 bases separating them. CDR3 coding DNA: TGTGCCACCAGTGATTCCGGGAATAGCTATGGCTACACCTTC. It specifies CATSDSGNSYGYTF.

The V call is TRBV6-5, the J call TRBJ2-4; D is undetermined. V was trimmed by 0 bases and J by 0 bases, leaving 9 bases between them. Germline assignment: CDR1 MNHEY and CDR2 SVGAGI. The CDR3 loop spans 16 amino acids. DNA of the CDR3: TGTGCCAGCAGTTACTCACTGGCGGCAGCCAAAAACATTCAGTACTTC. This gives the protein CASSYSLAAAKNIQYF.

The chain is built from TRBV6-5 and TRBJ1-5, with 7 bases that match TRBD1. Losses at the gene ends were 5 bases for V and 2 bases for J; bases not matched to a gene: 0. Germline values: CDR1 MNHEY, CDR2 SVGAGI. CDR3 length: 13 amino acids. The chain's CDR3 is CASSQGGNQPQHF. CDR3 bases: TGTGCCAGCAGTCAGGGGGGCAATCAGCCCCAGCATTTT.

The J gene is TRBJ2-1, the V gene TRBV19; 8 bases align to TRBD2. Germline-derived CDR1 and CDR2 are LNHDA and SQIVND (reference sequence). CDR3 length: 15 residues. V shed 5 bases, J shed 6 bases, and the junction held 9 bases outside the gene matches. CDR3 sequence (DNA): TGTGCCAGTAGTGTAAGCGGGAGCTTGGGCAATGAGCAGTTCTTC. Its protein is CASSVSGSLGNEQFF.

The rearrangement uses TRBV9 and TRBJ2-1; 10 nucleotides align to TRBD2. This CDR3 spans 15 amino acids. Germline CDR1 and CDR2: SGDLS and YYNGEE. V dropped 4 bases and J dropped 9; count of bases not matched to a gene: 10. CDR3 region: CASSPSGRAESEQFF. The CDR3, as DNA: TGTGCCAGCAGCCCCAGCGGGAGGGCCGAAAGTGAGCAGTTCTTC.

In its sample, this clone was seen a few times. CDR3 DNA: TGTGCCAGCAGCTTAGCAGGAGTAGGTGGAAACACCATATATTTT. Protein sequence: CASSLAGVGGNTIYF. The chain uses TRBV7-2 and TRBJ1-3; no definite D call. CDR1 SGHTA and CDR2 FQGNSA come from the germline V gene. The CDR3 length is 15 residues. Trimming took off 0 bases at V and 3 bases at J, with 9 bases between the two ends.

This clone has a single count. The CDR3 is CASSRDTLKSYEQYF. The CDR3 DNA reads TGTGCCAGCAGCCGCGACACCCTCAAGTCTTACGAGCAGTACTTC. The chain carries TRBV11-3 and TRBJ2-7, with D uncertain. Germline CDR1 and CDR2: SGHNT and YENEEA. V was clipped by 5 bases and J by 4 bases, with 18 bases between them. CDR3 length equals 15 residues.

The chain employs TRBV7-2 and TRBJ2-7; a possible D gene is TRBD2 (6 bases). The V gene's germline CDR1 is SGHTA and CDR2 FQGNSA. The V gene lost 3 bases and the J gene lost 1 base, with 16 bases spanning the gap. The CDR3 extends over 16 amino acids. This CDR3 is CASSLKISSGSYEQYF. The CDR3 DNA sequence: TGTGCCAGCAGCTTGAAAATCTCGAGCGGGTCCTACGAGCAGTACTTC. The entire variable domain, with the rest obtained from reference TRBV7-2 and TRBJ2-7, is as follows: GAGVSQSPSNKVTEKGKDVELRCDPISGHTALYWYRQSLGQGLEFLIYFQGNSAPDKSGLPSDRFSAERTGGSVSTLTIQRTQQEDSAVYLCASSLKISSGSYEQYFGPGTRLTVT.

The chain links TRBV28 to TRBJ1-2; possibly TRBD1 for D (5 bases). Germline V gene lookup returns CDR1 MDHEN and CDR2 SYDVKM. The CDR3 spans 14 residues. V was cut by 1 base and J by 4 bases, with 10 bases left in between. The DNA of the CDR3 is TGTGCCAGCAGTTTATATCAGGGTCCCTATGGCTACACCTTC. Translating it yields CASSLYQGPYGYTF.

The CDR3, as DNA: TGTGCCAGCTCACCTTCGGGGGACCAGCCCCAGCATTTT. As protein: CASSPSGDQPQHF. The chain links TRBV18 to TRBJ1-5, with a possible D match to TRBD1 (5 bases). The germline V gene has CDR1 KGHSH and CDR2 LQKENI. The CDR3 loop spans 13 amino acids. Trimming left V 3 bases short and J 7 bases short, with 10 bases between.

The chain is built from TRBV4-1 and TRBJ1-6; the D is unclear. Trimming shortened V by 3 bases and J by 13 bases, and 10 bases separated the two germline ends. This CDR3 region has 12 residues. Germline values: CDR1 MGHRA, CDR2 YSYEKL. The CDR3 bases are TGCGCCAGCAGCCAGGGCGTTTGGCCCCTCCACTTT. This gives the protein CASSQGVWPLHF.

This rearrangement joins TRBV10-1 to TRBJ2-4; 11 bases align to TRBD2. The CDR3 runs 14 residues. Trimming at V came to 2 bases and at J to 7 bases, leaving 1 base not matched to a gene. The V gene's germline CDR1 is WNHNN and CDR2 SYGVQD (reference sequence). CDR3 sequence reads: CASSETSGSNIQYF. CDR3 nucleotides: TGCGCCAGCAGTGAGACTAGCGGGAGCAACATTCAGTACTTC.